This passage covers 9 T cell receptor beta chains from one sample sequenced in a study of spatial heterogeneity in lung cancer. This sample's time point: sample taken at primary tumor resection. MiXCR was run by TCRdb on the 5' RACE reads, yielding one entry per CDR3 protein. The profile covers some 96,000 distinct CDR3 sequences, with approximately 4.4% appearing a single time and around 20% taken by the ten largest. Points from the study as a whole: Intratumoral expanded alpha and beta TCR counts were found to track tumor mutation counts.

These receptors' antigens are unknown. This specimen consisted of lung tumor tissue, obtained at surgery. The receptors derive from a male donor with early-stage non-small cell lung cancer.

This clonotype was seen many times. V and J are TRBV18 and TRBJ2-2; D could derive from TRBD1 or TRBD2 (5 bases each). Trimming left V 3 bases short and J 1 base short, with 12 bases between. Germline V CDR1 and CDR2: KGHSH, LQKENI. The CDR3 runs 16 residues. As DNA, the CDR3 is TGTGCCAGCTCACCGGAGACGGGACGGAACACCGGGGAGCTGTTTTTT. Amino acid sequence: CASSPETGRNTGELFF.

The sample holds many counts of this clonotype. This rearrangement joins TRBV28 to TRBJ2-1; D unresolved. Germline CDR1 is MDHEN and CDR2 is SYDVKM. The CDR3 loop spans 15 amino acids. With 1 base removed from V and 7 bases from J, the gap between germline ends came to 14 bases. The CDR3 loop reads CASSLSLWVGNEQFF. Here the CDR3 DNA reads TGTGCCAGCAGTTTATCGCTGTGGGTTGGTAATGAGCAGTTCTTC.

This clonotype was counted a few times. The V and J genes are TRBV20-1 and TRBJ1-4; D is unresolved. Trimming removed 0 bases from V and 4 bases from J, with 15 bases in between. Germline V CDR1 and CDR2: DFQATT, SNEGSKA (reference sequence). The CDR3 consists of 16 residues. CDR3 sequence reads: CSAREIGTAGNEKLFF. The CDR3 DNA is TGCAGTGCTAGAGAGATTGGCACGGCGGGTAATGAAAAACTGTTTTTT.

This clonotype was seen at least ten times. V usage is TRBV28 and J usage is TRBJ2-4; 8 bases match TRBD1. Losses at the gene ends were 6 bases for V and 8 bases for J; bases not matched to a gene: 15. Germline CDR1 MDHEN, CDR2 SYDVKM. This CDR3 spans 16 amino acids. The CDR3 DNA is TGTGCCAGCAGCCGTCTCCCACAGGGGGGTAAGGACATTCAGTACTTC. Translated, it gives CASSRLPQGGKDIQYF.

The rearrangement uses TRBV11-2 and TRBJ2-7, with a tentative D call TRBD2 (5 bases). The CDR3 is made up of 15 amino acids. Trimming removed 0 bases from V and 4 bases from J, with 13 bases in between. CDR1 and CDR2 (germline): SGHAT, FQNNGV. DNA of the CDR3: TGTGCCAGCAGCTTAGAGGAGCGGACCCTATACGAGCAGTACTTC. Residues: CASSLEERTLYEQYF.

In this sample, this clonotype turned up many times. The J gene is TRBJ2-3, the V gene TRBV7-6, with 9 bases identical to TRBD2. This CDR3 has 18 residues. Germline values: CDR1 SGHVS, CDR2 FNYEAQ. Losses at the gene ends were 8 bases for V and 1 base for J; bases not matched to a gene: 16. CDR3 DNA sequence: TGTGCCAGCGGACGGCGGGAGGGCCGGGATCTACGCACAGATACGCAGTATTTT. It specifies CASGRREGRDLRTDTQYF.

This clonotype was found many times. The J gene is TRBJ2-3, the V gene TRBV20-1, with unresolved D. Trimming stripped 6 bases from V and 1 base from J, with 17 bases between. This CDR3 is built from 15 residues. Germline-derived CDR1 and CDR2 are DFQATT and SNEGSKA (reference sequence). CDR3: CSAPRRSGGTDTQYF. The CDR3 region has the DNA TGCAGTGCCCCCAGGAGAAGTGGCGGCACAGATACGCAGTATTTT.

There are a few counts of this clonotype. This chain links TRBV4-1 with TRBJ2-3; 7 positions match TRBD2. The CDR3 has 18 residues. V was pared by 4 bases and J by 3 bases, with 16 bases of the junction left unmatched. CDR1 is MGHRA and CDR2 is YSYEKL in the germline V gene. This chain's CDR3 is CASSRLPIAGELTDTQYF. The CDR3 coding sequence is TGCGCCAGCAGCCGCCTGCCCATTGCGGGAGAACTAACAGATACGCAGTATTTT.

This clonotype was observed at least ten times. This chain uses TRBV7-9 with TRBJ2-5; 7 nucleotides agree with TRBD2. The CDR3 totals 15 residues. V lost 1 base, J lost 2 bases, and 4 bases stayed unmatched. The germline V gene has CDR1 SEHNR and CDR2 FQNEAQ (reference sequence). CDR3 loop: CASSLGASGQETQYF. The CDR3 region has the DNA TGTGCCAGCAGCTTAGGGGCTAGCGGACAAGAGACCCAGTACTTC.